These 18 T cell receptor beta chains came from one sample sequenced in a study of siplizumab effects on memory and regulatory T cells. The assay was immunoSEQ multiplex PCR, and TCRdb's table has in-frame clones only and misses some. Of 75,000 to 100,000 clones listed, 85% to 95% are singletons. Input material: non-Treg CD4+ T cells sorted from blood. Receptor source: a human donor in good health.

The chain recombines TRBV7-9 with TRBJ2-7; 7 bases line up with TRBD1. CDR1 is SEHNR, CDR2 FQNEAQ, per germline (reference sequence). J gave up 5 bases and V 5 bases, and 18 bases lay outside the gene matches. This CDR3 comprises 17 residues. The CDR3 here is CASSPTEGTVFFHEQYF. In DNA, the CDR3 is TGTGCCAGCAGCCCAACAGAAGGGACAGTCTTCTTCCACGAGCAGTACTTC.

V gene TRBV28 combines with J gene TRBJ2-7; perhaps TRBD1 as D (5 bases). The CDR3 covers 14 residues. With 1 base removed from V and 9 bases from J, the gap between germline ends came to 16 bases. The germline CDR1 and CDR2 sequences are MDHEN and SYDVKM. CDR3 amino acids: CASSLFVPDKGQYF. In DNA form, the CDR3 reads TGTGCCAGCAGTTTATTCGTTCCGGACAAAGGGCAGTACTTC.

The table lists this clone with a few counts. This CDR3 is CASKDVGSNYGYTF. The CDR3, as DNA: TGTGCCAGTAAGGACGTGGGGTCTAACTATGGCTACACCTTC. The gene calls are TRBV19 and TRBJ1-2; D gene ambiguous. Trimming pared 7 bases from V and 0 bases from J, leaving 12 bases between. The CDR3 has 14 amino acids. The germline V gene encodes CDR1 LNHDA and CDR2 SQIVND (reference sequence). Supplemented by reference TRBV19 and TRBJ1-2, the full variable domain reads DGGITQSPKYLFRKEGQNVTLSCEQNLNHDAMYWYRQDPGQGLRLIYYSQIVNDFQKGDIAEGYSVSREKKESFPLTVTSAQKNPTAFYLCASKDVGSNYGYTFGSGTRLTVV.

The chain has TRBV5-6 and TRBJ2-2; 7 positions agree with TRBD2. The CDR3 is made up of 14 amino acids. Per the germline V gene, CDR1 is SGHDT and CDR2 is YYEEEE. The trim removed 3 bases at V and 7 bases at J, leaving 6 bases unmatched. Here the CDR3 DNA reads TGTGCCAGCAGCTCTCGCGGGAGAGGCGGGGAGCTGTTTTTT. Amino acids: CASSSRGRGGELFF.

This chain uses TRBV18 with TRBJ1-6; D possibly corresponds to TRBD1 (6 bases). Germline lookup yields CDR1 KGHSH and CDR2 LQKENI. The ends were cut back, 3 bases at V and 6 bases at J, with 12 bases in the middle. CDR3 length: 15 residues. The CDR3 DNA follows: TGTGCCAGCTCACCCCAGGGGACGGCTAATTCACCCCTCCACTTT. It translates to CASSPQGTANSPLHF.

This chain links TRBV5-4 with TRBJ2-1, with D possibly called TRBD1 or TRBD2 (6 bases each). The CDR3 has 16 amino acids. Trimming shortened V by 7 bases and J by 3 bases, and 20 bases separated the two germline ends. Germline V gene lookup returns CDR1 SGHNT and CDR2 YYREEE (reference sequence). The CDR3 region has the DNA TGTGCCAGCGACCCCATTGGTGGAGGGGGCTACAATGAGCAGTTCTTC. This translates into CASDPIGGGGYNEQFF. The variable domain in full, with the rest retrieved from reference TRBV5-4 and TRBJ2-1, is ETGVTQSPTHLIKTRGQQVTLRCSSQSGHNTVSWYQQALGQGPQFIFQYYREEENGRGNFPPRFSGLQFPNYSSELNVNALELDDSALYLCASDPIGGGGYNEQFFGPGTRLTVL.

The chain couples TRBV28 to TRBJ1-4; 7 positions match TRBD1. With V trimmed by 6 bases and J by 7 bases, 8 bases remained unmatched. The CDR3 contains 14 residues. The germline V gene has CDR1 MDHEN and CDR2 SYDVKM. In DNA form, the CDR3 reads TGTGCCAGCAGACCAGGGGGGACGGCTGAAAAACTGTTTTTT. Translating gives CASRPGGTAEKLFF.

The V gene is TRBV30, the J gene TRBJ1-3; 8 bases are a match to TRBD1. The trim removed 4 bases at V and 2 bases at J, leaving 7 bases unmatched. Germline CDR1 GTSNPN, CDR2 SVGIG (reference sequence). CDR3 length equals 15 residues. As DNA, the CDR3 is TGTGCCTGGAATACGGACAGGGCGACTGGAAACACCATATATTTT. The encoded protein is CAWNTDRATGNTIYF.

The chain is built from TRBV18 and TRBJ2-1; D is uncertain. Deletions cut 8 bases from V and 5 bases from J, with 16 bases between. This CDR3 is built from 14 residues. Germline CDR1 KGHSH, CDR2 LQKENI. The CDR3: CASARRSLDNEQFF. CDR3 nucleotide sequence: TGTGCCAGCGCCCGACGGAGCCTCGACAATGAGCAGTTCTTC.

The chain uses TRBV7-9 and TRBJ1-4, with D uncertain. Germline lookup yields CDR1 SEHNR and CDR2 FQNEAQ (reference sequence). V was clipped by 3 bases and J by 8 bases, with 10 bases between them. CDR3 size: 13 residues. The CDR3 region has the DNA TGTGCCAGCAGCTTTGGGGAATGGGAAAAACTGTTTTTT. Protein: CASSFGEWEKLFF. Supplemented by reference TRBV7-9 and TRBJ1-4, the full variable domain reads DTGVSQNPRHKITKRGQNVTFRCDPISEHNRLYWYRQTLGQGPEFLTYFQNEAQLEKSRLLSDRFSAERPKGSFSTLEIQRTEQGDSAMYLCASSFGEWEKLFFGSGTQLSVL.

The rearrangement joins TRBV19 to TRBJ1-3; D may be TRBD1 (5 bases). The CDR3 length is 15 residues. Germline assignment: CDR1 LNHDA and CDR2 SQIVND (reference sequence). Trimming removed 6 bases at V and 3 bases at J, with 15 bases between. CDR3 DNA sequence: TGTGCCAGTAGGCACCCTCTGGGACGTGGAAACACCATATATTTT. Its protein product is CASRHPLGRGNTIYF.

This chain connects TRBV28 to TRBJ2-4; no definite D call. Trimming cost V 5 bases and J 9 bases, with 5 bases left between them. Germline V CDR1 and CDR2: MDHEN, SYDVKM. This CDR3 has 10 residues. CDR3 region: CASSGRIQYF. The CDR3 DNA follows: TGTGCCAGCAGTGGGCGCATTCAGTACTTC.

The chain is built from TRBV9 and TRBJ1-5, with TRBD1 as a possible D gene (5 bases). In germline, CDR1 is SGDLS, CDR2 YYNGEE. The CDR3 covers 14 residues. Trimming left V 0 bases short and J 8 bases short, with 12 bases between. CDR3 in DNA: TGTGCCAGCAGCGTAGTAGGTACAGGAGAGCCCCAGCATTTT. Residues: CASSVVGTGEPQHF.

V gene TRBV5-4 combines with J gene TRBJ2-4; tentatively, D is TRBD1 (6 bases). Germline CDR1 reads SGHNT; CDR2 reads YYREEE (reference sequence). The CDR3 has 15 residues. V lost 3 bases to trimming and J lost 5 bases, with 15 bases between them. CDR3 protein: CASSYTGTKENIQYF. The CDR3 bases are TGTGCCAGCAGCTACACCGGGACAAAGGAAAACATTCAGTACTTC.

The gene calls are TRBV5-4 and TRBJ1-1; D remains unclear. This CDR3 has 14 residues. V was shortened by 4 bases and J by 1 base, with 11 bases between the two germline ends. In germline, CDR1 is SGHNT, CDR2 YYREEE (reference sequence). The CDR3 nucleotides read TGTGCCAGCAGCGTCGGACGGGGGAACACTGAAGCTTTCTTT. Its translation is CASSVGRGNTEAFF. Full variable domain (missing parts from reference TRBV5-4 and TRBJ1-1): ETGVTQSPTHLIKTRGQQVTLRCSSQSGHNTVSWYQQALGQGPQFIFQYYREEENGRGNFPPRFSGLQFPNYSSELNVNALELDDSALYLCASSVGRGNTEAFFGQGTRLTVV.

This CDR3 is CASRRGTAFSEQFF. The CDR3 DNA reads as TGTGCCAGCAGGCGTGGGACAGCCTTCAGTGAGCAGTTCTTC. This sequence joins TRBV7-3 and TRBJ2-1; TRBD1 aligns across 7 bases. The length of the CDR3 is 14 residues. Germline CDR1 is SGHTA and CDR2 is FQGTGA. The junction had 11 bases not matched to a gene; V was cut back by 6 bases and J by 9 bases.

V gene TRBV11-2 combines with J gene TRBJ2-3; D unresolved. Looked up from germline, CDR1 is SGHAT and CDR2 is FQNNGV. The CDR3 sequence is 11 residues long. V was clipped by 4 bases and J by 5 bases, with 4 bases between them. The CDR3, as DNA: TGTGCCAGCAGCTCGGGAGATACGCAGTATTTT. Translating it yields CASSSGDTQYF.

The rearrangement uses TRBV6-1 and TRBJ1-1; weak D call: TRBD1 (5 bases). The V end was cut by 5 bases, the J end by 5 bases, with 18 bases between. The CDR3 is 15 residues long. From germline, CDR1 is MNHNS and CDR2 SASEGT. The CDR3 is CASSHTPGLETEAFF. CDR3 nucleotides: TGTGCCAGCAGTCATACTCCGGGGCTGGAGACTGAAGCTTTCTTT.